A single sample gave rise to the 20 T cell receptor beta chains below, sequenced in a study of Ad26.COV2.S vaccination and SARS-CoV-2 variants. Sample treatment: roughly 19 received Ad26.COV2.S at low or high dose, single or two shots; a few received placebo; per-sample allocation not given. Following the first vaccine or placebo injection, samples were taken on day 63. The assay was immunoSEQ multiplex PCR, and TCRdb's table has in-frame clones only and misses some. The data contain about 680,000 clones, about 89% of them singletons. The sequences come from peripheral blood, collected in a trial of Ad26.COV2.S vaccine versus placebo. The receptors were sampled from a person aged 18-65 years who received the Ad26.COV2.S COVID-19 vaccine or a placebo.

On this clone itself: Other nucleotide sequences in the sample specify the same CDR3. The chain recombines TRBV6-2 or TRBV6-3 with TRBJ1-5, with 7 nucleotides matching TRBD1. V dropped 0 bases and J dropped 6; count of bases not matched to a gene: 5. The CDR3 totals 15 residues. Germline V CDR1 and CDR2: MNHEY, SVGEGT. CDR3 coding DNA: TGTGCCAGCAGTTACTCGACAGGGCGAGGTCAGCCCCAGCATTTT. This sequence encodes CASSYSTGRGQPQHF.

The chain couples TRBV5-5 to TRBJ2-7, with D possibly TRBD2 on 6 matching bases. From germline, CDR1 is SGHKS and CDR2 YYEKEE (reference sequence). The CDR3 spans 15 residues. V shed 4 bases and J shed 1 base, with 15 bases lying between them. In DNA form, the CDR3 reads TGTGCCAGCAGCCCCGAGGCGGGATTGTCCTACGAGCAGTACTTC. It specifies CASSPEAGLSYEQYF.

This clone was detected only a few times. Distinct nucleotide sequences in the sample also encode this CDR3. CDR3 region: CASSFGGNQPQHF. The CDR3 DNA follows: TGTGCCAGCAGCTTTGGGGGGAATCAGCCCCAGCATTTT. V gene TRBV5-6 combines with J gene TRBJ1-5, with D perhaps TRBD1 (5 bases). The germline V and J ends were trimmed by 2 bases and 4 bases, with 7 bases remaining between them. The CDR3 runs to 13 residues. Germline CDR1 and CDR2: SGHDT and YYEEEE.

The CDR3 region has the DNA TGTGCCACCAGTGTCCTCGACAGCCTTGGTAGTTACAATGAGCAGTTCTTC. Residues: CATSVLDSLGSYNEQFF. The chain couples TRBV24-1 to TRBJ2-1; TRBD1 is a possible D gene (5 bases). The CDR3 is 17 residues long. From germline, CDR1 is KGHDR and CDR2 SFDVKD. The germline V and J ends were trimmed by 5 bases and 4 bases, with 20 bases remaining between them.

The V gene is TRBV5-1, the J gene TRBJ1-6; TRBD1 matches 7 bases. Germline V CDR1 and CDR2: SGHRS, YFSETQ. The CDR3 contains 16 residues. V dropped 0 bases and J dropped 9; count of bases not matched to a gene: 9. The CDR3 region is CASSLAGGQFGSPLHF. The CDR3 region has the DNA TGCGCCAGCAGCTTGGCGGGGGGACAGTTTGGTTCACCCCTCCACTTT. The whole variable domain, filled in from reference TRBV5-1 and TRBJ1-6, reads KAGVTQTPRYLIKTRGQQVTLSCSPISGHRSVSWYQQTPGQGLQFLFEYFSETQRNKGNFPGRFSGRQFSNSRSEMNVSTLELGDSALYLCASSLAGGQFGSPLHFGNGTRLTVT.

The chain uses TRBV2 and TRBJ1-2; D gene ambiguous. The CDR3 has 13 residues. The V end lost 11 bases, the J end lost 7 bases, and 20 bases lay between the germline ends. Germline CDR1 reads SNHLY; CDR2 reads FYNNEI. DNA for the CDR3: TGTGCCGGCCACCCCCAGGTGGGCCTTGGCTACACCTTC. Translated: CAGHPQVGLGYTF.

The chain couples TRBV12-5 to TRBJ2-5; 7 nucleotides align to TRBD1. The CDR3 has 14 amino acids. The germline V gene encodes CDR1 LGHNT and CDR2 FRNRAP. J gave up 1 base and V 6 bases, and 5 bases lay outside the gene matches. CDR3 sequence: CASGSGTVQETQYF. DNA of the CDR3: TGTGCTAGTGGCTCAGGGACAGTCCAAGAGACCCAGTACTTC.

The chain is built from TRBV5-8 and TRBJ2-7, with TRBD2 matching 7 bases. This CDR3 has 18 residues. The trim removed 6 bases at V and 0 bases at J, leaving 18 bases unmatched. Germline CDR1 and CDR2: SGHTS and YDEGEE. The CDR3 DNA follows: TGTGCCAGCACCTTTGGGATGGGGCTAGCGGCGTACTCCTACGAGCAGTACTTC. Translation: CASTFGMGLAAYSYEQYF.

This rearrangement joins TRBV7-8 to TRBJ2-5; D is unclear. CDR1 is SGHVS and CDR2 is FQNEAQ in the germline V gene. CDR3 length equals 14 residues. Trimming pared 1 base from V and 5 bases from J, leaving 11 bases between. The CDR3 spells CASSLEVYGETQYF. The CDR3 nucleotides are TGTGCCAGCAGCTTAGAAGTATACGGGGAGACCCAGTACTTC.

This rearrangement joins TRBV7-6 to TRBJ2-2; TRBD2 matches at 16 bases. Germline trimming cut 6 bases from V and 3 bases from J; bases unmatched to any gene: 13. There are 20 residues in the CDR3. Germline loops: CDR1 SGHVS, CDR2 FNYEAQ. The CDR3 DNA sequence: TGTGCCAGCAGTTCTCGACCGGGACTAGCGGGGGGGCATGACACCGGGGAGCTGTTTTTT. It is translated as CASSSRPGLAGGHDTGELFF.

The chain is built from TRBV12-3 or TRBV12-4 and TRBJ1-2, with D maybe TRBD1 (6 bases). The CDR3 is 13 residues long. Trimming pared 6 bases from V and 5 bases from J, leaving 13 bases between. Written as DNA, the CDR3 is TGTGCCAGCAGCCAAGGGGGGCTATATGGCTACACCTTC. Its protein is CASSQGGLYGYTF.

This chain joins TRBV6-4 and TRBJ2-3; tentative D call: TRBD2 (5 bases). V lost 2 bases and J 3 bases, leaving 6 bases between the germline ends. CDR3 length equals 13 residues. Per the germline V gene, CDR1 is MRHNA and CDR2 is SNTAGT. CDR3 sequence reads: CASSDPGTDTQYF. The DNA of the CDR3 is TGTGCCAGCAGTGACCCGGGAACAGATACGCAGTATTTT.

The CDR3 sequence is CASSLVSGETKNIQYF. The DNA for the CDR3 is TGTGCCAGCAGCTTAGTCAGCGGGGAAACCAAAAACATTCAGTACTTC. The chain combines TRBV7-2 with TRBJ2-4; TRBD2 matches at 7 bases. Trimming took 1 base from V and 2 from J; bases not matched to a gene: 5. The germline V gene has CDR1 SGHTA and CDR2 FQGNSA. This CDR3 is 16 amino acids long.

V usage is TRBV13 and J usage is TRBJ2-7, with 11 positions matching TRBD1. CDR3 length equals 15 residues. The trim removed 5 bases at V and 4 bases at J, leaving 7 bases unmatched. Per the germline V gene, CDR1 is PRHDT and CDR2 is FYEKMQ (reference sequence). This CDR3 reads CASSRWTGGKYEQYF. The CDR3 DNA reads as TGTGCCAGCAGCCGATGGACAGGGGGCAAGTACGAGCAGTACTTC.

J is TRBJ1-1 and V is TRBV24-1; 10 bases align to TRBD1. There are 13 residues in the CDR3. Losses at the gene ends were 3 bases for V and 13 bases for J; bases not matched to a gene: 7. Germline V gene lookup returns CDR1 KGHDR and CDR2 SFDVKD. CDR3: CATSDHSGQGGFF. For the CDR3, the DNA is TGTGCCACCAGTGATCATTCTGGACAGGGGGGTTTCTTT.

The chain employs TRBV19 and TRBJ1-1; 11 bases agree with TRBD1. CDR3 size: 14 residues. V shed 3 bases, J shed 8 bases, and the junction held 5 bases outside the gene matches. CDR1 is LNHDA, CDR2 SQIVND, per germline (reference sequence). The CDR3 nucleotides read TGTGCCAGTAGTATGCGGACAGGGGGCTTGGAAGCTTTCTTT. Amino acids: CASSMRTGGLEAFF.

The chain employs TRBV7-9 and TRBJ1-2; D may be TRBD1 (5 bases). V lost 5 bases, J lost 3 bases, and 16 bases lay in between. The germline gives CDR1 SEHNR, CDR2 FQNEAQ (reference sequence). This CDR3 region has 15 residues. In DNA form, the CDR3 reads TGTGCCAGCAGCGCCCGGGGAGGGACCGACTATGGCTACACCTTC. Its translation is CASSARGGTDYGYTF.

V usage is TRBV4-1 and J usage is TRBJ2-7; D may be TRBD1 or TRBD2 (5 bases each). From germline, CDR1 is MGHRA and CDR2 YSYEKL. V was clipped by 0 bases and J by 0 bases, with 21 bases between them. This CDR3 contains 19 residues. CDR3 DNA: TGCGCCAGCAGCCAAGACCCATTCACCGGGACCGAGAGCTCCTACGAGCAGTACTTC. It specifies CASSQDPFTGTESSYEQYF.

CDR3 sequence reads: CATSDTGDTEAFF. CDR3 nucleotide sequence: TGTGCCACCAGTGATACAGGGGACACTGAAGCTTTCTTT. The V and J genes are TRBV24-1 and TRBJ1-1; 7 nucleotides match TRBD1. CDR3 length: 13 residues. The germline gives CDR1 KGHDR, CDR2 SFDVKD. The trim removed 3 bases at V and 3 bases at J, leaving 0 bases unmatched.

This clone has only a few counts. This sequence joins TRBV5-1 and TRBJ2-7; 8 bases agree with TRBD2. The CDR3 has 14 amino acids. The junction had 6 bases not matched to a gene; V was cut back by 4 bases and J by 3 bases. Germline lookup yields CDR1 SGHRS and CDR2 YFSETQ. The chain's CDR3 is CASSREGGGYEQYF. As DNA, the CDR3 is TGCGCCAGCAGCCGGGAGGGAGGCGGCTACGAGCAGTACTTC.